These T cell receptor beta chains were read from a single sample in a study of cytomegalovirus exposure and HLA in healthy donors. This table comes from immunoSEQ multiplex PCR, and its TCRdb copy is limited to in-frame clones, with some not included. The table has 150,000 or so clones, 84% seen once. Sequencing used PBMCs. The origin of the receptors is a young man in good health and CMV-seronegative. Each CDR3 is given with its conserved first and last residue. Fields, in order: D gene, clone size, J gene, V gene, CDR3 protein, CDR3 DNA. A D gene is named only where the DNA matches it firmly. The size field is filled for only some rows; it gives once, few, many or a size class.

D: TRBD1
size: NA
J: TRBJ2-3
V: TRBV28
CDR3: CASTTPRQGSADTQYF
DNA: TGTGCCAGCACCACCCCGAGACAGGGGTCAGCAGATACGCAGTATTTT

D: TRBD2
size: NA
J: TRBJ2-1
V: TRBV29-1
CDR3: CSVGSIAGSGNEQFF
DNA: TGCAGCGTTGGATCTATAGCGGGATCGGGGAATGAGCAGTTCTTC

D: NA
size: NA
J: TRBJ2-6
V: TRBV5-1
CDR3: CASSPLASGANVLTF
DNA: TGCGCCAGCAGCCCGCTGGCTTCTGGGGCCAACGTCCTGACTTTC

D: TRBD2
size: NA
J: TRBJ2-7
V: TRBV4-3
CDR3: CASSQDLARAGVGHYEQYF
DNA: TGCGCCAGCAGCCAAGATCTGGCAAGAGCGGGAGTCGGCCACTACGAGCAGTACTTC

D: NA
size: NA
J: TRBJ1-1
V: TRBV15
CDR3: CATSRATSGVEAFF
DNA: TGTGCCACCAGCAGAGCCACCTCCGGGGTTGAAGCTTTCTTT

D: TRBD1
size: NA
J: TRBJ1-5
V: TRBV29-1
CDR3: CSVVWRTGAQLSNQPQHF
DNA: TGCAGCGTTGTTTGGAGGACAGGCGCCCAGCTTAGCAATCAGCCCCAGCATTTT

D: TRBD2
size: NA
J: TRBJ2-7
V: TRBV6-6
CDR3: CASSRTSGGEQYF
DNA: TGTGCCAGCAGTCGGACTAGCGGGGGCGAGCAGTACTTC

D: TRBD2
size: NA
J: TRBJ2-1
V: TRBV5-1
CDR3: CASGRGGGGVNEQFF
DNA: TGCGCCAGCGGCCGGGGAGGCGGGGGGGTGAATGAGCAGTTCTTC

D: TRBD1
size: NA
J: TRBJ2-7
V: TRBV6-5
CDR3: CASTATGLNEQYF
DNA: TGTGCCAGCACCGCGACAGGGCTTAACGAGCAGTACTTC

D: NA
size: NA
J: TRBJ2-6
V: TRBV9
CDR3: CASSVSLSGANVLTF
DNA: TGTGCCAGCAGTGTGTCCCTCTCTGGGGCCAACGTCCTGACTTTC

D: TRBD2
size: NA
J: TRBJ2-1
V: TRBV5-1
CDR3: CASSLGAGGPSVDEQFF
DNA: TGCGCCAGCAGCTTGGGGGCGGGAGGGCCCTCAGTTGATGAGCAGTTCTTC

D: TRBD1
size: NA
J: TRBJ2-2
V: TRBV2
CDR3: CASQKGQQTGELFF
DNA: TGTGCCAGCCAAAAGGGACAGCAGACCGGGGAGCTGTTTTTT

D: NA
size: few
J: TRBJ2-5
V: TRBV13
CDR3: CASSFRGETQYF
DNA: TGTGCCAGCAGCTTCAGGGGAGAGACCCAGTACTTC

D: NA
size: NA
J: TRBJ1-5
V: TRBV10-3
CDR3: CAISKTGDNQPQHF
DNA: TGTGCCATCAGTAAAACAGGAGACAATCAGCCCCAGCATTTT

D: NA
size: NA
J: TRBJ2-7
V: TRBV6-5
CDR3: CASARLVGSYEQYF
DNA: TGTGCCAGCGCTAGACTAGTCGGGTCCTACGAGCAGTACTTC

D: NA
size: NA
J: TRBJ1-2
V: TRBV19
CDR3: CASSPSRGVGPRYGYTF
DNA: TGTGCCAGTAGTCCCAGTCGGGGAGTCGGTCCCCGATATGGCTACACCTTC

D: TRBD1
size: NA
J: TRBJ1-1
V: TRBV18
CDR3: CASSATGGRDTEAFF
DNA: TGTGCCAGCTCAGCCACAGGGGGGAGGGACACTGAAGCTTTCTTT

D: NA
size: once
J: TRBJ2-1
V: TRBV10-1
CDR3: CAGGTLIYNEQFF
DNA: TGCGCCGGCGGGACTCTTATCTACAATGAGCAGTTCTTC

D: NA
size: NA
J: TRBJ1-1
V: TRBV18
CDR3: CASSADTAWNTEAFF
DNA: TGTGCCAGCTCGGCGGACACTGCCTGGAACACTGAGGCTTTCTTT

D: TRBD2
size: NA
J: TRBJ2-5
V: TRBV4-2
CDR3: CASSASPASGRSGEQYF
DNA: TGTGCCAGCAGCGCTAGTCCCGCTAGCGGGAGATCAGGGGAGCAGTACTTC

D: NA
size: NA
J: TRBJ1-5
V: TRBV4-3
CDR3: CASSQDPLNNQPQHF
DNA: TGCGCCAGCAGCCAAGACCCTCTAAACAATCAGCCCCAGCATTTT

D: TRBD1
size: few
J: TRBJ2-3
V: TRBV5-1
CDR3: CASSWDRVTDTQYF
DNA: TGCGCCAGCAGCTGGGACAGGGTTACAGATACGCAGTATTTT

D: NA
size: NA
J: TRBJ1-1
V: TRBV27
CDR3: CASRGVYTEAFF
DNA: TGTGCCAGCAGGGGAGTCTACACTGAAGCTTTCTTT

D: NA
size: NA
J: TRBJ2-7
V: TRBV10-1
CDR3: CASSVSRLRDEQYF
DNA: TGCGCCAGCAGTGTGAGCAGACTCAGGGACGAGCAGTACTTC

D: TRBD1
size: NA
J: TRBJ2-1
V: TRBV2
CDR3: CARTGREEQFF
DNA: TGTGCCAGGACAGGGCGTGAAGAGCAGTTCTTC

D: NA
size: few
J: TRBJ2-6
V: TRBV19
CDR3: CASSKRSGANVLTF
DNA: TGTGCCAGTAGTAAGAGGAGCGGGGCCAACGTCCTGACTTTC

D: NA
size: few
J: TRBJ2-3
V: TRBV5-6
CDR3: CASSFLQGDTQYF
DNA: TGTGCCAGCAGCTTCTTACAGGGAGATACGCAGTATTTT

D: TRBD2
size: NA
J: TRBJ2-3
V: TRBV2
CDR3: CASRSPGLAGTDTQYF
DNA: TGTGCCAGCAGATCGCCGGGACTAGCGGGTACAGATACGCAGTATTTT

D: TRBD1
size: few
J: TRBJ2-5
V: TRBV28
CDR3: CASSSPGTELVQQYF
DNA: TGTGCCAGCAGTTCTCCTGGGACAGAATTGGTCCAGCAGTACTTC

D: TRBD2
size: few
J: TRBJ2-1
V: TRBV19
CDR3: CATRWGLAGGNNEQFF
DNA: TGTGCCACCCGATGGGGTTTAGCGGGAGGGAACAATGAGCAGTTCTTC

D: NA
size: NA
J: TRBJ1-1
V: TRBV5-6
CDR3: CASSLPIPNRNTEAFF
DNA: TGTGCCAGCAGCTTGCCTATCCCTAATAGGAACACTGAAGCTTTCTTT

D: TRBD1
size: NA
J: TRBJ2-2
V: TRBV2
CDR3: CASSGTGGAGELFF
DNA: TGTGCCAGCAGTGGGACAGGGGGAGCCGGGGAGCTGTTTTTT

D: TRBD1
size: NA
J: TRBJ2-1
V: TRBV27
CDR3: CASSTQGAGYNEQFF
DNA: TGTGCCAGCAGTACACAGGGGGCCGGCTACAATGAGCAGTTCTTC

D: TRBD1
size: NA
J: TRBJ2-4
V: TRBV28
CDR3: CASSQTGARGKNIQYF
DNA: TGTGCCAGCAGTCAGACAGGGGCGCGGGGCAAAAACATTCAGTACTTC

D: TRBD1
size: NA
J: TRBJ2-7
V: TRBV28
CDR3: CASIRTGDYEQYF
DNA: TGTGCCAGCATTCGGACAGGGGACTACGAGCAGTACTTC

D: NA
size: NA
J: TRBJ1-6
V: TRBV6-1
CDR3: CASSELGARNNSPLHF
DNA: TGTGCCAGCAGTGAACTAGGGGCGAGAAATAATTCACCCCTCCACTTT